The entry that follows covers one T cell receptor (beta chain) sequence. Its antigen is still unknown. Coverage ceases 3 residues before the CDR3 finishes, and the germline J gene fills in the end. The assay was immunoSEQ multiplex PCR, and TCRdb's table has in-frame clones only and misses some. The listing contains more than 45,000 clones. The data were taken from a study of Tregs in tolerant kidney transplant recipients. Study-wide points: No direct test of biological reproducibility was done here. For some patients, primers changed over time, blocking nucleotide-level comparison. In tolerant patients, donor-specific Tregs outgrew total Tregs, suggesting antigen-driven expansion.

Unstimulated regulatory T cells (CD4+CD25+CD127-), CD4+CD25- non-regulatory cells, CD4 and CD8 cells were FACS-sorted from thawed PBMCs. CDR1 is LNHDA, CDR2 SQIVND, per germline (reference sequence). Trimming removed 3 bases from V and 0 bases from J, with 9 bases in between. The CDR3 totals 16 residues. This TCR was recovered from a human donor who received a combined kidney and bone marrow transplant. The chain is built from TRBV19 and TRBJ2-6; a weak D match, TRBD1 (5 bases). The sample consisted of CD4+ T cells from blood, taken before the transplant. The part of the CDR3 DNA that was read is TGTGCCAGTAGTATCGCAGGGTTCTCTGGGGCCAACGTC. This gives the protein CASSIAGFSGANV. The CDR3 reads in full as CASSIAGFSGANVLTF.